These 5 T cell receptor beta chains were all obtained from the same sample, sequenced in a study of shared clonotypes between healthy human individuals (dated by TCRdb to about 2020). The library was prepared using the immunoSEQ multiplex PCR assay. TCRdb re-hosts the immuneACCESS table, in-frame sequences only. Its copies lack some clones; in the studies checked, an unresolved V gene accounts for under half of them, and the cause for the rest is not known. Counted in this sample were around 2,100,000 clones; just under 95% of them appeared once. 1% to 1.5% of the sample is in the top ten clones. For the CD8 naive samples, CD45RO-negative cells were positively selected for CCR7, yielding a CD45RA+CCR7+ population from which TemRA cells were excluded. Sequencing input: naive CD8+ T cells sorted from blood. What this sample's cell subset or site label stands for: CD45RA+CCR7+. These receptors came from a man aged 18 to 29 in good health.

The J gene is TRBJ2-3, the V gene TRBV27, with D perhaps matching TRBD1 or TRBD2 (6 bases each). V shed 0 bases and J shed 5 bases, with 12 bases lying between them. The CDR3 extends over 15 amino acids. Looked up from germline, CDR1 is MNHEY and CDR2 is SMNVEV (reference sequence). The CDR3 nucleotides read TGTGCCAGCAGTTTATCGGGGGGCCACGGAGATACGCAGTATTTT. Residues: CASSLSGGHGDTQYF.

This chain joins TRBV19 and TRBJ1-5; D is undetermined. Between the trimmed V and J ends, which lost 7 bases and 4 bases, there was a span of 8 bases. Germline lookup yields CDR1 LNHDA and CDR2 SQIVND (reference sequence). There are 12 residues in the CDR3. The CDR3 protein is CASKKGNQPQHF. CDR3 nucleotide sequence: TGTGCCAGTAAGAAGGGTAATCAGCCCCAGCATTTT.

The chain couples TRBV2 to TRBJ2-3; 7 bases agree with TRBD2. The V gene end was trimmed by 6 bases and the J gene end by 6 bases; junction bases not matched to a gene: 15. Germline CDR1 reads SNHLY; CDR2 reads FYNNEI. The CDR3 covers 16 residues. The CDR3 is CASRSNSGLLWDTQYF. The CDR3 DNA sequence: TGTGCCAGCAGATCCAATAGCGGGTTGTTGTGGGATACGCAGTATTTT.

The genes are TRBV4-1 and TRBJ2-7, with 8 nucleotides matching TRBD2. This CDR3 comprises 14 residues. CDR1 is MGHRA, CDR2 YSYEKL, per germline. After removal of 3 bases from V and 7 bases from J, the junction contained 8 bases not matched to a gene. The CDR3 loop reads CASSQASGSGEQYF. DNA for the CDR3: TGCGCCAGCAGCCAGGCCAGCGGGAGTGGTGAGCAGTACTTC.

The V and J genes are TRBV11-2 and TRBJ2-1, with D unresolved. V was pared by 4 bases and J by 9 bases, with 13 bases between. Germline assignment: CDR1 SGHAT and CDR2 FQNNGV. This CDR3 contains 13 residues. The CDR3 reads CASSWVRELEQFF. DNA for the CDR3: TGTGCCAGCAGCTGGGTACGCGAGCTTGAGCAGTTCTTC. The whole variable domain, filled in from reference TRBV11-2 and TRBJ2-1, reads EAGVAQSPRYKIIEKRQSVAFWCNPISGHATLYWYQQILGQGPKLLIQFQNNGVVDDSQLPKDRFSAERLKGVDSTLKIQPAKLEDSAVYLCASSWVRELEQFFGPGTRLTVL.